The 13 T cell receptor beta chains below all came from one sample that was sequenced in a study of cytomegalovirus exposure and HLA in healthy donors. Primers: 60 Vbeta forward and 13 Jbeta reverse. Assay: immunoSEQ multiplex PCR; the TCRdb copy retains only in-frame clones and omits some. This table holds about 200,000 clones, 80% to 90% found once. Sample: PBMCs. The receptor source for this set is a man aged 30 to 45 in good health and CMV-seronegative.

This clone was picked up a small number of times. V and J are TRBV9 and TRBJ2-1, with 7 bases that match TRBD2. The CDR3 runs 15 residues. Germline CDR1 and CDR2: SGDLS and YYNGEE. The V and J ends lost 4 bases and 5 bases, in that order; junction bases with no gene match: 9. DNA for the CDR3: TGTGCCAGCAGCCCACGACTAGCAAATAACAATGAGCAGTTCTTC. Residues: CASSPRLANNNEQFF.

In its sample, this clone was seen a few times. Other nucleotide sequences from this sample produce the same CDR3. The V and J genes are TRBV5-4 and TRBJ1-6; no firm D call. The V end was cut by 0 bases, the J end by 0 bases, with 7 bases between. CDR3 size: 16 residues. From germline, CDR1 is SGHNT and CDR2 YYREEE (reference sequence). The CDR3: CASSLAGSSYNSPLHF. As DNA, the CDR3 is TGTGCCAGCAGCTTGGCCGGGAGCTCCTATAATTCACCCCTCCACTTT.

V gene TRBV5-1 combines with J gene TRBJ1-4; D ambiguous. Germline CDR1 SGHRS, CDR2 YFSETQ. V gave up 7 bases and J gave up 12 bases, with 16 bases separating them. CDR3 length: 12 amino acids. The CDR3 is CASFEDRGQLFF. In DNA form, the CDR3 reads TGCGCCAGCTTCGAAGACCGGGGTCAACTGTTTTTT.

The V gene is TRBV5-1, the J gene TRBJ2-1; D unresolved. The CDR3 has 11 amino acids. Trimming stripped 3 bases from V and 4 bases from J, with 2 bases between. Germline V gives CDR1 SGHRS, CDR2 YFSETQ. CDR3 in amino acids: CASSSYNEQFF. In nucleotides, the CDR3 is TGCGCCAGCAGCTCGTACAATGAGCAGTTCTTC.

The genes are TRBV28 and TRBJ1-6, with TRBD1 matching 9 bases. Germline V gives CDR1 MDHEN, CDR2 SYDVKM. J lost 10 bases, V lost 3 bases, and 7 bases had no gene match. This CDR3 region has 15 residues. CDR3 sequence: CASSFGQGRNSPLHF. For the CDR3, the DNA is TGTGCCAGCAGTTTCGGACAGGGGCGAAACTCACCCCTCCACTTT.

The genes are TRBV6-6 and TRBJ2-5; D call uncertain. The assigned J gene may be wrong: the sequence end matches TRBJ2-7 better. From germline, CDR1 is MNHNY and CDR2 SVGAGI (reference sequence). The CDR3 sequence is 12 residues long. The CDR3 loop reads CASSYSNYEQYF. The DNA for the CDR3 is TGTGCCAGCAGTTACTCGAACTACGAGCAGTACTTC.

The gene calls are TRBV15 and TRBJ2-1; D gene unclear. Germline CDR1 is LNHNV and CDR2 is YYDKDF (reference sequence). Trimming removed 3 bases from V and 9 bases from J, with 6 bases in between. CDR3 length: 11 amino acids. CDR3 sequence: CATSSLLEQFF. In nucleotides, the CDR3 is TGTGCCACCAGCAGCCTCCTTGAGCAGTTCTTC.

Only one count was recorded for this clone. The CDR3 loop reads CASSLTGHQPQHF. CDR3 coding DNA: TGTGCCAGCAGCTTAACGGGCCATCAGCCCCAGCATTTT. The J gene is TRBJ1-5, the V gene TRBV7-3, with D hard to call. CDR1 and CDR2 (germline): SGHTA, FQGTGA. Trimming removed 0 bases from V and 5 bases from J, with 5 bases in between. The CDR3 sequence is 13 residues long.

The chain uses TRBV28 and TRBJ2-7; 7 bases align to TRBD1. CDR1 is MDHEN, CDR2 SYDVKM, per germline. CDR3 length: 13 amino acids. Germline trimming cut 3 bases from V and 4 bases from J; bases unmatched to any gene: 3. CDR3 nucleotide sequence: TGTGCCAGCAGTTTTCCGACAGGGTACGAGCAGTACTTC. This sequence encodes CASSFPTGYEQYF.

The rearrangement uses TRBV6-5 and TRBJ1-1; D call uncertain. V was cut by 2 bases and J by 8 bases, with 9 bases left in between. This CDR3 spans 12 amino acids. In germline, CDR1 is MNHEY, CDR2 SVGAGI. The CDR3 reads CASSYLGEEAFF. In nucleotides, the CDR3 is TGTGCCAGCAGTTACCTTGGAGAGGAAGCTTTCTTT.

In DNA form, the CDR3 reads TGTGCCAGCAGTGATGGGGGACACCTCTCTGGGGCCAACGTCCTGACTTTC. This codes for CASSDGGHLSGANVLTF. The rearrangement links TRBV2 to TRBJ2-6; TRBD1 might be the D (6 bases). V shed 3 bases and J shed 0 bases, with 12 bases lying between them. Germline V gene data show CDR1 as SNHLY and CDR2 as FYNNEI. The CDR3 runs 17 residues.

As concerns this clone: The sample carries other DNA sequences with the same CDR3. The chain recombines TRBV5-4 with TRBJ2-5; 13 bases agree with TRBD2. Germline CDR1 and CDR2: SGHNT and YYREEE (reference sequence). The CDR3 totals 14 residues. V lost 4 bases, J lost 11 bases, and 8 bases stayed unmatched. DNA of the CDR3: TGTGCCAGCAGCACGGGACTAGCGGGAAGGACTCAGTACTTC. As protein: CASSTGLAGRTQYF.

J is TRBJ1-2 and V is TRBV4-1; weak D call: TRBD1 (6 bases). The CDR3 sequence is 16 residues long. V was pared by 6 bases and J by 6 bases, with 23 bases between. The germline CDR1 and CDR2 sequences are MGHRA and YSYEKL. The CDR3 loop is CASRSATQGLRNGYTF. DNA of the CDR3: TGCGCCAGCAGATCAGCAACCCAGGGGCTGAGGAATGGCTACACCTTC.